The 4 T cell receptor beta chains below come from one sample, sequenced in a study of blood T cell repertoires in COVID-19. Profiled with immunoSEQ multiplex PCR; TCRdb holds only in-frame clones, not every one. The sample has approximately 230,000 clones, around 86% seen once. Sequencing was done on a sample of PBMCs or T cells enriched from blood (not recorded which). These receptors were taken from a man aged 40-49 years who had recovered from COVID-19.

The chain couples TRBV30 to TRBJ2-7, with a tentative D call TRBD1 (6 bases). The length of the CDR3 is 13 residues. Between the trimmed V and J ends, which lost 0 bases and 6 bases, there was a span of 12 bases. Germline CDR1 and CDR2: GTSNPN and SVGIG (reference sequence). Written as DNA, the CDR3 is TGTGCCTGGAGTGTACTAGGGGGAACCGAGCAGTACTTC. It specifies CAWSVLGGTEQYF.

This rearrangement joins TRBV6-2 or TRBV6-3 to TRBJ2-7, with unresolved D. Germline values: CDR1 MNHEY, CDR2 SVGEGT. The CDR3 runs 13 residues. V lost 0 bases, J lost 5 bases, and 8 bases lay in between. CDR3 DNA sequence: TGTGCCAGCAGTTACTCAGACAAGCACGAGCAGTACTTC. Amino acid sequence: CASSYSDKHEQYF.

This clone was recorded only once. The rearrangement joins TRBV4-1 to TRBJ1-6, with D uncertain. V was clipped by 5 bases and J by 6 bases, with 17 bases between them. CDR1 MGHRA and CDR2 YSYEKL come from the germline V gene. The CDR3 has 16 amino acids. The CDR3 loop is CASSVRGGVGNSPLHF. CDR3 DNA sequence: TGCGCCAGCAGCGTTCGTGGCGGGGTGGGTAATTCACCCCTCCACTTT.

This chain links TRBV7-6 with TRBJ1-4; D gene uncertain. Trimming took off 2 bases at V and 7 bases at J, with 17 bases between the two ends. This CDR3 has 16 residues. CDR1 is SGHVS, CDR2 FNYEAQ, per germline. The CDR3 DNA reads as TGTGCCAGCAGCTTATATTCGGGAGCGGCTGGTGAAAAACTGTTTTTT. It translates to CASSLYSGAAGEKLFF.